A selection of T cell receptor beta chains follows, all from one sample in a study of blood T cell repertoires in COVID-19. Sequencing used immunoSEQ multiplex PCR; TCRdb keeps in-frame clones, though not all of them. The repertoire holds 500,000 to 600,000 clones, 85% to 90% seen once, with less than 9.5% in the top ten. Specimen: peripheral blood. Receptor source: a woman aged 50 to 60 with COVID-19, enrolled during active disease. The CDR3 runs from the conserved cysteine through the conserved F or W. D genes are given only for firm matches. Clone sizes are given selectively: once, few, many, or a class where the clone is expanded.

D: .
J: TRBJ2-2
V: TRBV6-5
size: few
DNA: TGTGCCAGCAGTCTCCCCGGGGGGGAGCTGTTTTTT
CDR3: CASSLPGGELFF

D: TRBD1
J: TRBJ1-1
V: TRBV11-2
size: .
DNA: TGTGCCAGCAGCTTAGAAATGGACGGACAGGGTCAAACTTTCTTT
CDR3: CASSLEMDGQGQTFF

D: .
J: TRBJ1-6
V: TRBV6-1
size: .
DNA: TGTGCCAGCAGTGAAGCGCTTCTGCGCACGGGGTATAATTCACCCCTCCACTTT
CDR3: CASSEALLRTGYNSPLHF

D: TRBD1
J: TRBJ1-2
V: TRBV29-1
size: .
DNA: TGCAGCGTTGTCCAGGGGGCGGCATCTTCATATGGCTACACCTTC
CDR3: CSVVQGAASSYGYTF

D: .
J: TRBJ2-2
V: TRBV2
size: few
DNA: TGTGCCAGCAGTGAAGGGACATCGAACACCGGGGAGCTGTTTTTT
CDR3: CASSEGTSNTGELFF

D: TRBD1
J: TRBJ2-7
V: TRBV9
size: .
DNA: TGTGCCAGCAGCGCCCGACAGGGCGCCTACGAGCAGTACTTC
CDR3: CASSARQGAYEQYF

D: .
J: TRBJ1-6
V: TRBV6-5
size: .
DNA: TGTGCCAGCAGTTCCCTCGGGAATTCACCCCTCCACTTT
CDR3: CASSSLGNSPLHF

D: TRBD2
J: TRBJ2-3
V: TRBV4-2
size: .
DNA: TGTGCCAGCAGCCAAGCCTCCGGGACTAGCGGGGGGCCAACAGATACGCAGTATTTT
CDR3: CASSQASGTSGGPTDTQYF

D: TRBD1
J: TRBJ2-7
V: TRBV6-5
size: .
DNA: TGTGCCAGCGGTAGACAGGGGGTCGACGAGCAGTACTTC
CDR3: CASGRQGVDEQYF

D: .
J: TRBJ2-7
V: TRBV12-3/TRBV12-4
size: .
DNA: TGTGCCAGCACCGTTGGGCCCGCCGAGCAGTACTTC
CDR3: CASTVGPAEQYF